The sample holds many counts of the clone carrying this T cell receptor beta chain. One entry per CDR3 protein, called by TCRdb with MiXCR from the 5' RACE reads. The sample holds about 11,000 distinct CDR3 sequences, roughly 3.8% seen once. Germline CDR1 is SQVTM and CDR2 is ANQGSEA. Between the trimmed V and J ends, which lost 6 bases and 0 bases, there was a span of 8 bases. The CDR3 loop spans 12 amino acids. Described time point: sample taken at primary tumor resection. Whole RNA, which was extracted from tumor, nontumor lung tissue or frozen PBMC, was sequenced without any cell sorting. Some 72 TRACERx patients with early, untreated non-small cell lung cancer donated samples. This sample is part of a study of spatial heterogeneity in lung cancer.

This TCR was sampled from a male donor with early-stage non-small cell lung cancer. This specimen consisted of normal lung tissue next to the tumor, obtained at surgery. The gene calls are TRBV29-1 and TRBJ2-5; no reliable D call. CDR3 in amino acids: CSVGLNQETQYF. The CDR3 DNA is TGCAGCGTAGGTCTGAACCAAGAGACCCAGTACTTC.